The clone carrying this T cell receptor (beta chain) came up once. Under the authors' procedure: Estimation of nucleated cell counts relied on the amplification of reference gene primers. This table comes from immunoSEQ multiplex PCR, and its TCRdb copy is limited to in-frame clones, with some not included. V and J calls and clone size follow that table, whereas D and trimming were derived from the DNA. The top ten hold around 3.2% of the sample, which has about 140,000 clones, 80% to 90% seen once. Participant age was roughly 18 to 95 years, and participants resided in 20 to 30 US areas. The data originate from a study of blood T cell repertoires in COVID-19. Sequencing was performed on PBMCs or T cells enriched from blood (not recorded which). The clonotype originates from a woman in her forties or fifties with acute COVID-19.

CDR3 protein: CASAPGVWDYGYTF. The CDR3 DNA sequence: TGTGCCAGTGCCCCAGGGGTTTGGGACTATGGCTACACCTTC. The V gene is TRBV28, the J gene TRBJ1-2, with D possibly TRBD1 on 6 matching bases. V lost 9 bases, J lost 3 bases, and 17 bases lay in between. Germline V lookup: CDR1 MDHEN, CDR2 SYDVKM. The CDR3 has 14 amino acids.